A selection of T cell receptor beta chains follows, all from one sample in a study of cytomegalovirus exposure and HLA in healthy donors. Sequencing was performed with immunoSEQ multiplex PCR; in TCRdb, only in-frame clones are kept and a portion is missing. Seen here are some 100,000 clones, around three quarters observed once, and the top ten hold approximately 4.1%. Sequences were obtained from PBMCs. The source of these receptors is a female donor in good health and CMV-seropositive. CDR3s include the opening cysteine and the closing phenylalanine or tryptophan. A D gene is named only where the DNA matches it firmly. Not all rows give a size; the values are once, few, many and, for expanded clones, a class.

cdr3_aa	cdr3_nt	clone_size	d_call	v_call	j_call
CSGRTGVGEQYF	TGTTCCGGACGGACAGGGGTAGGGGAGCAGTACTTC	few	TRBD1	TRBV7-9	TRBJ2-7
CAAGRTGSNRETQYF	TGTGCGGCGGGGCGGACAGGCTCGAATAGGGAGACCCAGTACTTC	-	-	TRBV11-2	TRBJ2-5
CASSMTGGTDTQYF	TGTGCCAGCAGCATGACAGGAGGCACAGATACGCAGTATTTT	-	-	TRBV5-4	TRBJ2-3
CASSSGGGGRGDTQYF	TGTGCCAGCAGCTCCGGGGGGGGCGGGAGGGGAGATACGCAGTATTTT	-	TRBD2	TRBV7-9	TRBJ2-3
CASRASGTSGEQFF	TGTGCCAGCAGAGCCTCCGGGACTAGCGGGGAGCAGTTCTTC	-	TRBD2	TRBV9	TRBJ2-1
CASSFMGLAGQETQYF	TGTGCCAGCAGCTTCATGGGACTAGCGGGACAAGAGACCCAGTACTTC	-	TRBD2	TRBV7-2	TRBJ2-5
CASSPRQGMNTEAFF	TGTGCCAGCAGCCCCCGACAGGGCATGAACACTGAAGCTTTCTTT	-	TRBD1	TRBV5-5	TRBJ1-1
CASSHPGAGGRNGYTF	TGCGCCAGCAGCCACCCGGGGGCGGGGGGAAGGAATGGCTACACCTTC	-	-	TRBV4-3	TRBJ1-2
CASSPGGSDEKLFF	TGCGCCAGCAGCCCAGGGGGCTCGGATGAAAAACTGTTTTTT	-	TRBD1	TRBV5-1	TRBJ1-4
CASSLVAGGLKTQYF	TGTGCCAGCAGCTTGGTAGCGGGAGGGTTAAAGACCCAGTACTTC	few	TRBD2	TRBV5-4	TRBJ2-5
CASSQGRGDYGYTF	TGTGCCAGCAGCCAGGGACGGGGGGACTATGGCTACACCTTC	once	-	TRBV11-2	TRBJ1-2
CASSIGQAYEQYF	TGTGCCAGTAGTATCGGACAGGCCTACGAGCAGTACTTC	-	TRBD1	TRBV19	TRBJ2-7
CASSFFSGGLGETQYF	TGTGCCAGCAGTTTTTTTTCAGGGGGCTTGGGGGAGACCCAGTACTTC	-	TRBD1	TRBV27	TRBJ2-5
CASRAGARAFF	TGTGCCAGCAGAGCAGGGGCGCGAGCTTTCTTT	-	-	TRBV25-1	TRBJ1-1
CASSEPRTSATYEQYF	TGTGCCAGCAGTGAACCCCGGACTAGCGCAACCTACGAGCAGTACTTC	-	TRBD2	TRBV25-1	TRBJ2-7
CASSPAGGNTEAFF	TGTGCCAGCTCACCGGCAGGGGGGAACACTGAAGCTTTCTTT	-	TRBD1	TRBV18	TRBJ1-1
CASRPRGQGVYEQYF	TGTGCCAGTAGACCTCGGGGACAGGGGGTATACGAGCAGTACTTC	-	TRBD1	TRBV19	TRBJ2-7
CASSQRGGDSNQPQHF	TGTGCCAGCAGCCAAAGGGGGGGAGATAGCAATCAGCCCCAGCATTTT	-	-	TRBV11-2	TRBJ1-5
CASRTSGRTYEQYF	TGTGCCAGCCGTACTAGCGGGAGGACATACGAGCAGTACTTC	-	TRBD2	TRBV2	TRBJ2-7
CASSLAQKEGTQYF	TGTGCCAGCAGCTTAGCGCAAAAAGAGGGTACGCAGTATTTT	once	-	TRBV7-2	TRBJ2-3
CASSLISGEAFF	TGTGCCAGCAGCTTGATCAGTGGTGAAGCTTTCTTT	once	-	TRBV5-6	TRBJ1-1
CATTQGDRRDSNTEAFF	TGTGCCACCACTCAAGGGGACAGAAGGGATTCGAACACTGAAGCTTTCTTT	-	TRBD1	TRBV15	TRBJ1-1
CASSYFGLASRETQYF	TGTGCCAGCAGTTACTTTGGACTAGCGTCGAGGGAGACCCAGTACTTC	-	TRBD2	TRBV6-6	TRBJ2-5
CAMRDTGRGTGELFF	TGTGCCATGAGGGATACAGGGCGAGGCACCGGGGAGCTGTTTTTT	-	-	TRBV19	TRBJ2-2
CASSKQAEETQYF	TGCGCCAGCAGCAAACAAGCGGAAGAGACCCAGTACTTC	-	-	TRBV5-1	TRBJ2-5
CASSLEGLATTDTQYF	TGTGCCAGCAGCTTAGAGGGACTAGCGACCACAGATACGCAGTATTTT	-	TRBD2	TRBV7-9	TRBJ2-3
CASSSTAGAYADEQYF	TGCGCCAGCAGCTCCACGGCGGGGGCCTACGCGGACGAGCAGTACTTC	-	-	TRBV5-1	TRBJ2-7
CASSSVRGPTEAFF	TGTGCCAGCAGCTCAGTGAGGGGGCCCACTGAAGCTTTCTTT	-	TRBD1	TRBV7-6	TRBJ1-1
CASSFSGPLLNYGYTF	TGTGCCAGCAGCTTCAGTGGGCCTCTCCTTAACTATGGCTACACCTTC	-	-	TRBV5-6	TRBJ1-2
CASSPLRQGDGEQYF	TGTGCCAGCAGCCCGTTAAGACAGGGGGATGGTGAGCAGTACTTC	-	TRBD1	TRBV5-6	TRBJ2-7
CASSIGSRTGELFF	TGTGCCAGTAGTATAGGGAGTAGGACCGGGGAGCTGTTTTTT	-	-	TRBV19	TRBJ2-2
CASSVGGGPYEQYF	TGTGCCAGCAGCGTAGGGGGGGGCCCCTACGAGCAGTACTTC	few	-	TRBV9	TRBJ2-7
CASSLTSGYQETQYF	TGTGCCAGCAGCCTGACTAGCGGGTACCAAGAGACCCAGTACTTC	-	TRBD2	TRBV2	TRBJ2-5
CASSPQTGITNEKLFF	TGTGCCAGCAGCCCACAAACAGGGATCACCAATGAAAAACTGTTTTTT	-	-	TRBV4-2	TRBJ1-4
CAISEGDRGRQPQHF	TGTGCCATCAGTGAGGGGGACAGGGGTCGGCAGCCCCAGCATTTT	-	TRBD1	TRBV10-3	TRBJ1-5
CSVEEAMGGTRGYTF	TGCAGCGTTGAAGAGGCTATGGGGGGGACTCGGGGCTACACCTTC	-	-	TRBV29-1	TRBJ1-2
CASSVTGTGGEAFF	TGTGCCAGCAGCGTTACGGGGACAGGGGGGGAAGCTTTCTTT	few	TRBD1	TRBV7-9	TRBJ1-1
CASSRDPGTTYEQYF	TGTGCCAGCAGCCGAGACCCCGGGACAACCTACGAGCAGTACTTC	-	-	TRBV4-2	TRBJ2-7
CATSLDRAEGYTF	TGTGCCACCAGCCTCGACAGGGCGGAGGGCTACACCTTC	-	TRBD1	TRBV15	TRBJ1-2
CASRHITGRVTEAFF	TGTGCCAGTAGACACATCACGGGGAGGGTCACTGAAGCTTTCTTT	-	-	TRBV19	TRBJ1-1
CASSLSLQGASSYEQYF	TGTGCCAGCAGCTTATCCCTTCAGGGGGCGTCTTCCTACGAGCAGTACTTC	-	TRBD1	TRBV7-2	TRBJ2-7
CASSLRGRRDEQFF	TGTGCCAGCAGCTTAAGGGGGCGCAGGGATGAGCAGTTCTTC	-	TRBD1	TRBV7-2	TRBJ2-1
CASSPRDFSGETQYF	TGTGCCAGCAGCCCCCGGGACTTTAGTGGGGAGACCCAGTACTTC	-	-	TRBV7-8	TRBJ2-5
CASSLGQGMRETQYF	TGCGCCAGCAGCCTCGGACAGGGGATGAGGGAGACCCAGTACTTC	-	TRBD1	TRBV4-1	TRBJ2-5
CASTGLAGGYNEQFF	TGTGCCAGCACGGGGTTAGCGGGAGGCTACAATGAGCAGTTCTTC	few	TRBD2	TRBV6-5	TRBJ2-1
CASSGGGPLHF	TGTGCCAGCAGTGGCGGGGGGCCCCTCCACTTT	-	-	TRBV27	TRBJ1-6
CASSVHFRKAKNIQYF	TGTGCCAGCAGCGTCCACTTCAGGAAAGCCAAAAACATTCAGTACTTC	few	-	TRBV9	TRBJ2-4
CASSVLREGIQHF	TGTGCCAGCAGTGTATTGCGGGAGGGCATCCAGCACTTC	-	TRBD2	TRBV6-1	TRBJ2-4
CASSVTTNNEQFF	TGTGCCAGCAGCGTGACTACTAACAATGAGCAGTTCTTC	-	-	TRBV7-2	TRBJ2-1
CASSTRGRPYEQYF	TGTGCCAGCAGTACCCGGGGAAGGCCCTACGAGCAGTACTTC	-	-	TRBV6-5	TRBJ2-7
CASSIVSSSGVYEQYF	TGTGCCAGTAGTATAGTTTCGTCTAGCGGGGTTTACGAGCAGTACTTC	-	TRBD2	TRBV19	TRBJ2-7
CASSSRLAGLSYEQYF	TGTGCCAGCAGCTCACGACTAGCGGGGCTCTCCTACGAGCAGTACTTC	-	TRBD2	TRBV7-8	TRBJ2-7
CASSLGGTAVYEQYF	TGTGCCAGCAGCTTAGGCGGGACAGCAGTCTACGAGCAGTACTTC	-	-	TRBV7-2	TRBJ2-7
CASNRVNYGYTF	TGTGCCAGCAACAGGGTGAACTATGGCTACACCTTC	few	-	TRBV2	TRBJ1-2
CASTDGDSYEQYF	TGTGCCAGCACAGACGGAGATTCCTACGAGCAGTACTTC	-	-	TRBV6-5	TRBJ2-7
CASSIPRTTNYGYTF	TGTGCCAGTAGTATTCCACGGACAACTAACTATGGCTACACCTTC	few	-	TRBV19	TRBJ1-2
CASSLDSYNEQFF	TGTGCCAGCAGCCTCGACAGTTACAATGAGCAGTTCTTC	-	-	TRBV5-4	TRBJ2-1